The rows below give T cell receptor beta chains drawn from one sample of a study of Graves' ophthalmopathy and Graves' hyperthyroidism. TCRdb reprocessed the multiplex PCR reads via MiXCR and lists one record per CDR3 protein. The table lists about 660,000 distinct CDR3 sequences, approximately 39% of them singletons, with about 3.3% in the top ten. What was sequenced was peripheral blood. The receptors originated from an adult man with Graves' ophthalmopathy. CDR3s include the opening cysteine and the closing phenylalanine or tryptophan. The D gene is left open where the match is weak.

D gene | V gene | CDR3 protein
TRBD2 | TRBV10-3 | CAINEGLAYEQYF
NA | TRBV20-1 | CSGVSSGNTIYF
NA | TRBV10-3 | CAIRPGPGSETQYF
NA | TRBV7-3 | CASSLLSGRGGWSYGYTF
NA | TRBV10-3 | CASSEEGTDYQPQHF
TRBD1 | TRBV29-1 | CSVETGEGANVLTF
TRBD1 | TRBV6-1 | CASSHRGGYEQYF
NA | TRBV19 | CASSVSDYSNQPQHF
NA | TRBV19 | CASSIRGEGSYEQYF
NA | TRBV10-3 | CAISFSDVSPLHF
TRBD1 | TRBV10-3 | CAATRDSGGNTIYF
NA | TRBV11-2 | CASSSRRGATGELFF
TRBD1 | TRBV5-1 | CASSWDREGSGNTIYF
NA | TRBV5-4 | CASRNGGWNTEAFF
NA | TRBV25-1 | CASSESGRRLSGNTIYF
NA | TRBV11-2 | CASSSGTTF
NA | TRBV5-5 | CASRSKPGHEQYF
TRBD1 | TRBV19 | CASSRGQGASYEQYF
TRBD1 | TRBV5-8 | CASSRGQNYGYTF
TRBD1 | TRBV2 | CASSENPDREIAEKLFF
TRBD2 | TRBV11-2 | CASSLDQAGGTDTQYF